This T cell receptor (beta chain) came from a study of T cells after posttransplantation cyclophosphamide. Whole-study findings and limits: TRB overlap between skin or GI tissue T cells and blood was limited. Donor-recipient repertoire similarity was low at 1-2 months, rising over year one. Recipient CMV seropositivity and CMV reactivation strongly tracked TRB clonality.

Treatment was busulfan-fludarabine conditioning, a marrow graft, and cyclophosphamide on days +3 and +4. Remarks on this clone: Antigen: not known.

Sequenced by immunoSEQ multiplex PCR; TCRdb stores in-frame clones only, minus some. The table has 6,000 to 7,000 clones, 81% seen once; the top ten hold more than 20%. Germline V gives CDR1 LNHDA, CDR2 SQIVND (reference sequence). This CDR3 is 15 amino acids long. V was trimmed by 3 bases and J by 4 bases, leaving 15 bases between them. This sequence was found in a female patient aged 45 to 65 who received an allogeneic stem cell transplant from a related donor, was CMV-positive, and had no GVHD. Part of the T cell pool may stem from the graft donor. The chain recombines TRBV19 with TRBJ1-2; D is perhaps TRBD1 (5 bases). The sequenced sample was PBMCs, obtained after allogeneic stem cell transplant with posttransplant cyclophosphamide. The CDR3 sequence: CASSIHHPQGYGYTF. The DNA for the CDR3 is TGTGCCAGTAGTATTCACCATCCGCAGGGCTATGGCTACACCTTC.